What follows are 4 T cell receptor beta chains derived from one specimen sequenced in a study of T cell repertoires in cytomegalovirus infection. In TCRdb, the reads were re-called with MiXCR into one record per CDR3 protein. The sample carries fewer than 950,000 distinct CDR3 sequences, roughly 33% recorded once. No antigen has been assigned to these receptors. The material was cultured CD8+ T cells from PBMCs, obtained from culture after CMV antigen stimulation. These receptors were obtained from a human donor in good health (CMV status not recorded). Some clones in this sample may be carry-over from other donors' samples.

This chain connects TRBV20-1 to TRBJ1-5; TRBD1 might be the D (5 bases). CDR3 length equals 13 residues. Trimming removed 2 bases from V and 7 bases from J, with 12 bases in between. The V gene's germline CDR1 is DFQATT and CDR2 SNEGSKA (reference sequence). For the CDR3, the DNA is TGCAGTGCTAGACCCGAGAGGGGCCAGCCCCAGCATTTT. Protein sequence: CSARPERGQPQHF.

As DNA, the CDR3 is TGTGCCAGCAGCGTATCTAGCGGGGGTACTTACAATGAGCAGTTCTTC. The encoded protein is CASSVSSGGTYNEQFF. This chain connects TRBV9 to TRBJ2-1; 10 nucleotides line up with TRBD2. The junction had 5 bases not matched to a gene; V was cut back by 1 base and J by 4 bases. The CDR3 has 16 amino acids. From germline, CDR1 is SGDLS and CDR2 YYNGEE.

The rearrangement uses TRBV9 and TRBJ2-1; D is undetermined. V was pared by 1 base and J by 4 bases, with 9 bases between. The CDR3 runs 14 residues. Germline V gives CDR1 SGDLS, CDR2 YYNGEE. This CDR3 reads CASSVSRSYNEQFF. For the CDR3, the DNA is TGTGCCAGCAGCGTATCCCGGTCGTACAATGAGCAGTTCTTC.

The chain is built from TRBV15 and TRBJ1-1; the D gene is possibly TRBD1 (5 bases). Per the germline V gene, CDR1 is LNHNV and CDR2 is YYDKDF (reference sequence). The CDR3 is made up of 13 amino acids. Trimming took 0 bases from V and 8 from J, leaving 10 bases between them. CDR3 region: CATSRERSGEAFF. CDR3 coding DNA: TGTGCCACCAGCAGAGAACGATCAGGGGAAGCTTTCTTT.